This TCR beta chain stems from a study of T-cell reconstitution after alpha-beta-depleted transplantation in children. This clonotype was seen ten or more times. The CDR3 sequence is 14 residues long. Between the trimmed V and J ends, which lost 7 bases and 6 bases, there was a span of 16 bases. It was with unique molecular identifiers that the TCRbeta library was prepared. TCRdb passed the PCR reads through MiXCR, listing each CDR3 protein once. The sample has about 640,000 distinct CDR3 sequences, roughly 17% seen once. The receptor was derived from a human donor who donated a stem cell graft to a child with acute myeloid leukemia. The sample consisted of PBMCs from the stem cell graft donor, taken from the stem cell graft. The chain combines TRBV12-3 or TRBV12-4 with TRBJ2-1; D gene unclear. This chain's CDR3 is CASTLLGSSNEQFF. CDR3 coding DNA: TGTGCCAGCACCCTTCTCGGAAGTAGCAATGAGCAGTTCTTC.